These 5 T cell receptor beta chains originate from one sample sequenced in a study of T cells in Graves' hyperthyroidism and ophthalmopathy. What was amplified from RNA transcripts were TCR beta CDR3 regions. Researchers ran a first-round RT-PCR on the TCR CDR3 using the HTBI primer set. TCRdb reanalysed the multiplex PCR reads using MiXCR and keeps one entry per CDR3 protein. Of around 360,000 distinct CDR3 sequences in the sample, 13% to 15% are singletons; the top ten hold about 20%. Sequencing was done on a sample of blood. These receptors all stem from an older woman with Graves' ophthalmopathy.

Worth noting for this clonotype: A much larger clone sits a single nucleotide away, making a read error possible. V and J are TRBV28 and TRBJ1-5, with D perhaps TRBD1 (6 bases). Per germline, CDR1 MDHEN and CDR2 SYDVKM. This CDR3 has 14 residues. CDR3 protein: CASSRDTSNQLQHF. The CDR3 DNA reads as TGTGCCAGCAGCCGGGACACTAGCAATCAGCTCCAGCATTTT.

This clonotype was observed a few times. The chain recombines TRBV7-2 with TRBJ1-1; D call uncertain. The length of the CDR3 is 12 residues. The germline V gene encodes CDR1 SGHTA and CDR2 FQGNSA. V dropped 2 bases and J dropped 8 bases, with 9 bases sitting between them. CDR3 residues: CASSLRAEEAFF. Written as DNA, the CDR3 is TGTGCCAGCAGCTTAAGGGCAGAGGAAGCTTTCTTT. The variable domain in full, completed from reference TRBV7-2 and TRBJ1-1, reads GAGVSQSPSNKVTEKGKDVELRCDPISGHTALYWYRQSLGQGLEFLIYFQGNSAPDKSGLPSDRFSAERTGGSVSTLTIQRTQQEDSAVYLCASSLRAEEAFFGQGTRLTVV.

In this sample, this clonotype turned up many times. The CDR3: CASTTGRGNEQFF. DNA of the CDR3: TGTGCCAGCACGACGGGACGGGGGAATGAGCAGTTCTTC. This chain links TRBV27 with TRBJ2-1, with D tentatively TRBD2 (6 bases). CDR3 length: 13 residues. V lost 7 bases and J 7 bases, leaving 14 bases between the germline ends. Germline V gene sequence: CDR1 MNHEY, CDR2 SMNVEV (reference sequence).

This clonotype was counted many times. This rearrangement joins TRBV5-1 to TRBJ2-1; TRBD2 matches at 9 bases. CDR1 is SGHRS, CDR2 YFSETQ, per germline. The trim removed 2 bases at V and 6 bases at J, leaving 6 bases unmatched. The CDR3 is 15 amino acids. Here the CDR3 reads CASSFRLAEFNEQFF. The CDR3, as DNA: TGCGCCAGCAGCTTTCGACTAGCGGAGTTCAATGAGCAGTTCTTC.

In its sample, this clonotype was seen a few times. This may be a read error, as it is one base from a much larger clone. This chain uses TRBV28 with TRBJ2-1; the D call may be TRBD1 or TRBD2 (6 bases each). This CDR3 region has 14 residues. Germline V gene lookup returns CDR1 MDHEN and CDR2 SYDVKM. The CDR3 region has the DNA TGTGCCAGCAATTTAGGGGGGTCTCCCTTGTCCCAGTTCTTC. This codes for CASNLGGSPLSQFF.